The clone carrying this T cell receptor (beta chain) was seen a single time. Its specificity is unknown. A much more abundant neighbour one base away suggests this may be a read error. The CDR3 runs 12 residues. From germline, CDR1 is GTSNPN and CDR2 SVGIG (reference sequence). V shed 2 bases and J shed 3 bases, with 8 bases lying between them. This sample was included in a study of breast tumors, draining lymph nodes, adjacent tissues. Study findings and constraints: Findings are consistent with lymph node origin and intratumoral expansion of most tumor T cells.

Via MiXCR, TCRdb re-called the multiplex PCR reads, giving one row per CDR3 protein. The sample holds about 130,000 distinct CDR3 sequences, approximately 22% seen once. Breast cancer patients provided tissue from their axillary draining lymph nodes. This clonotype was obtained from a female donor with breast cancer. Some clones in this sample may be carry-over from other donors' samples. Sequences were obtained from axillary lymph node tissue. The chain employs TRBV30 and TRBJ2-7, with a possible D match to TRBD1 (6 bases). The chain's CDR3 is CAWSKGVYEQYF. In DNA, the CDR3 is TGTGCCTGGAGTAAGGGGGTCTACGAGCAGTACTTC.